Listed below are T cell receptor beta chains from one sample, sequenced in a study of control samples from healthy donors and cancer patients. Sequenced by immunoSEQ multiplex PCR; TCRdb stores in-frame clones only, minus some. The repertoire holds almost 85,000 clones, 84% seen once, with roughly 12% in the top ten. The sequenced material came from PBMCs. Receptor source: a man aged 55 to 70 with head and neck cancer. Both conserved end residues are part of each CDR3.

j_gene: TRBJ1-5; len: 15; v_gene: TRBV7-9; CDR3aa: CASSLDTDSNQPQHF
j_gene: TRBJ1-1; len: 14; v_gene: TRBV4-2; CDR3aa: CASSRGQGETEAFF
j_gene: TRBJ1-1; len: 13; v_gene: TRBV6-1; CDR3aa: CASSEVTNTEAFF
j_gene: TRBJ1-1; len: 16; v_gene: TRBV3-1/TRBV3-2; CDR3aa: CASSQVGTGVYTEAFF
j_gene: TRBJ1-4; len: 13; v_gene: TRBV5-8; CDR3aa: CASSLVRGEKLFF
j_gene: TRBJ1-2; len: 13; v_gene: TRBV12-3/TRBV12-4; CDR3aa: CASSLRVSRGYTF
j_gene: TRBJ2-3; len: 17; v_gene: TRBV9; CDR3aa: CASSRVGLAASTDTQYF
j_gene: TRBJ1-1; len: 12; v_gene: TRBV9; CDR3aa: CASSVEGPEAFF
j_gene: TRBJ2-3; len: 15; v_gene: TRBV5-1; CDR3aa: CASSQGDYSTDTQYF
j_gene: TRBJ1-6; len: 14; v_gene: TRBV19; CDR3aa: CASAATAYNSPLHF
j_gene: TRBJ2-5; len: 14; v_gene: TRBV4-2; CDR3aa: CASSQEVRQETQYF
j_gene: TRBJ2-3; len: 11; v_gene: TRBV5-4; CDR3aa: CASSLGRTQYF
j_gene: TRBJ2-1; len: 14; v_gene: TRBV25-1; CDR3aa: CASSTGGNYNEQFF
j_gene: TRBJ2-7; len: 14; v_gene: TRBV29-1; CDR3aa: CSVGRPGFGLEQYF
j_gene: TRBJ1-3; len: 13; v_gene: TRBV29-1; CDR3aa: CSVEKYSGNTIYF
j_gene: TRBJ1-5; len: 14; v_gene: TRBV2; CDR3aa: CASSWEQVNQPQHF
j_gene: TRBJ1-2; len: 15; v_gene: TRBV6-5; CDR3aa: CASSQETGFDYGYTF
j_gene: TRBJ2-7; len: 14; v_gene: TRBV5-1; CDR3aa: CASSETGAIYEQYF
j_gene: TRBJ2-1; len: 15; v_gene: TRBV27; CDR3aa: CASSLGGSSYNEQFF
j_gene: TRBJ2-1; len: 13; v_gene: TRBV5-1; CDR3aa: CASSPAGPWGQFF
j_gene: TRBJ2-1; len: 14; v_gene: TRBV6-1; CDR3aa: CASSELAGMNEQFF
j_gene: TRBJ2-2; len: 15; v_gene: TRBV24-1; CDR3aa: CATSLGGANTGELFF
j_gene: TRBJ2-7; len: 10; v_gene: TRBV12-5; CDR3aa: CASGYPGEYF